The rows below give T cell receptor beta chains drawn from one sample of a study of identical twins. In TCRdb, the 5' RACE reads were re-called with MiXCR into one record per CDR3 protein. Here the sample spans roughly 470,000 distinct CDR3 sequences, roughly an eighth being singletons. This same sample was also part of a study on yellow fever vaccine responses in identical twins.

Sequenced sample: CD4+ T cells sorted from blood. The receptors stem from a woman between 18 and 29 years old in good health. Both conserved end residues are part of each CDR3. A D gene is named only where the DNA matches it firmly. Size is stated for part of the rows, as once, few or many counts, or as a class when the clone is expanded.

D	size	V	J	CDR3	DNA
.	.	TRBV30	TRBJ2-2	CAWRIESGELFF	TGTGCCTGGAGAATAGAGTCCGGGGAGCTGTTTTTT
TRBD2	few	TRBV5-1	TRBJ2-1	CASSGGLAGVGNEQFF	TGCGCCAGCAGCGGAGGGCTAGCGGGAGTCGGCAATGAGCAGTTCTTC
.	.	TRBV29-1	TRBJ1-1	CSVDRRSMNTEAFF	TGCAGCGTTGATCGGCGGTCGATGAACACTGAAGCTTTCTTT
.	many	TRBV7-6	TRBJ2-2	CASSSAKGLNTGELFF	TGTGCCAGCAGCTCGGCCAAGGGACTGAACACCGGGGAGCTGTTTTTT
.	.	TRBV2	TRBJ2-3	CASTRDTASTDTQYF	TGTGCCAGCACCCGGGACACAGCTAGCACAGATACGCAGTATTTT
.	many	TRBV7-2	TRBJ1-2	CASSFGIETGYTF	TGTGCCAGCAGCTTCGGGATCGAAACTGGCTACACCTTC
.	.	TRBV2	TRBJ1-1	CASSEIDGEMNTEAFF	TGTGCCAGCAGTGAAATAGACGGAGAGATGAACACTGAAGCTTTCTTT
.	.	TRBV6-4	TRBJ1-3	CASSVSSNYRNTIYF	TGTGCCAGCAGTGTTTCTTCCAATTACCGAAACACCATATATTTT
TRBD1	.	TRBV7-2	TRBJ2-7	CASSWGQGAYEQYF	TGTGCCAGCAGCTGGGGACAGGGAGCCTACGAGCAGTACTTC
.	many	TRBV20-1	TRBJ2-1	CSAPDLDNEQFF	TGCAGTGCACCCGACCTAGACAATGAGCAGTTCTTC
.	.	TRBV3-1	TRBJ1-5	CASSQGPQTGQPQHF	TGTGCCAGCAGCCAAGGGCCACAAACGGGGCAGCCCCAGCATTTT
.	few	TRBV7-3	TRBJ2-3	CASSAPTDTQYF	TGTGCCAGCAGCGCCCCCACAGATACGCAGTATTTT
.	.	TRBV4-3	TRBJ2-3	CASSPEPGVRTDTQYF	TGCGCCAGCAGCCCCGAGCCGGGAGTGAGGACAGATACGCAGTATTTT
.	.	TRBV6-1	TRBJ1-1	CASSQLLAYTEAFF	TGTGCCAGCAGTCAACTACTGGCCTACACTGAAGCTTTCTTT
TRBD1	few	TRBV18	TRBJ2-2	CASSPNPGTGNGELFF	TGTGCCAGCTCACCAAATCCCGGGACAGGGAACGGGGAGCTGTTTTTT
.	few	TRBV3-1	TRBJ1-1	CASSGISNTEAFF	TGTGCCAGCAGCGGTATCTCTAACACTGAAGCTTTCTTT
TRBD1	.	TRBV6-1	TRBJ2-2	CASSVTGTGGELFF	TGTGCCAGCAGTGTGACAGGGACCGGCGGGGAGCTGTTTTTT
.	.	TRBV18	TRBJ1-5	CASSPPGGPLSNQPQHF	TGTGCCAGCTCACCACCGGGGGGGCCCCTAAGCAATCAGCCCCAGCATTTT
.	many	TRBV7-2	TRBJ2-3	CASSSPDRNTDTQYF	TGTGCCAGCAGCTCGCCAGACAGGAACACAGATACGCAGTATTTT
TRBD2	.	TRBV6-2/TRBV6-3	TRBJ2-5	CASSKDLPGLARETQYF	TGTGCCAGCAGTAAAGATTTGCCGGGACTAGCGAGGGAGACCCAGTACTTC
.	.	TRBV2	TRBJ1-1	CASRIQENTEAFF	TGTGCCAGCAGAATACAGGAGAACACTGAAGCTTTCTTT
.	.	TRBV6-2/TRBV6-3	TRBJ1-2	CASMEGALYGYTF	TGTGCCAGCATGGAGGGCGCCCTCTATGGCTACACCTTC
.	.	TRBV24-1	TRBJ2-7	CATSDRGPGEQYF	TGTGCCACCAGTGATCGGGGGCCGGGCGAGCAGTACTTC
.	many	TRBV5-1	TRBJ1-1	CASQPSGPNTEAFF	TGCGCCAGCCAGCCTTCAGGGCCGAACACTGAAGCTTTCTTT
TRBD2	once	TRBV20-1	TRBJ2-5	CSAEVLAGNQETQYF	TGCAGTGCTGAAGTACTAGCGGGGAACCAAGAGACCCAGTACTTC
.	.	TRBV7-2	TRBJ2-3	CASRVNSDTQYF	TGTGCCAGCCGAGTAAACTCAGATACGCAGTATTTT
TRBD2	.	TRBV6-2/TRBV6-3	TRBJ2-3	CASSYTPRTSSPSTDTQYF	TGTGCCAGCAGTTACACCCCCAGGACTAGCTCTCCAAGCACAGATACGCAGTATTTT
TRBD2	few	TRBV24-1	TRBJ2-1	CATAGLANYNEQFF	TGTGCCACGGCGGGACTAGCGAACTACAATGAGCAGTTCTTC
TRBD1	.	TRBV10-3	TRBJ1-1	CAIRDRGTGTEAFF	TGTGCCATCAGGGACAGGGGAACGGGCACTGAAGCTTTCTTT